This record concerns one TCR beta chain sequence. Antigen specificity is unknown. CDR1 SQVTM and CDR2 ANQGSEA come from the germline V gene. This CDR3 is built from 13 residues. V shed 7 bases and J 6 bases; nucleotides not matched to a gene: 4. The sample is drawn from a study of cytomegalovirus exposure and HLA in healthy donors. It was with 60 Vbeta and 13 Jbeta primers that the PCR ran. Clones were sequenced by immunoSEQ multiplex PCR, and TCRdb holds only the in-frame ones, with some missing. The sample lists about 59,000 clones, about four fifths occurring once. Whole-study findings and limits: An analysis was carried out later, and it reportedly showed fewer N-insertions in an Asian-associated ancestry cluster than the approximately 610-donor mean. For most TCR sequences rarity was the rule, although some public TCRs occurred in many donors. Listed as cytomegalovirus-associated were 150 or so TCR beta chains.

The sequence was obtained from a man aged 25-45 years in good health and CMV-seropositive. Material for sequencing was PBMCs. V usage is TRBV29-1 and J usage is TRBJ2-2; 11 nucleotides match TRBD2. Here the CDR3 DNA reads TGCAGCGCGTCGGGACTAGCGGCCGGGGAGCTGTTTTTT. It codes for CSASGLAAGELFF.